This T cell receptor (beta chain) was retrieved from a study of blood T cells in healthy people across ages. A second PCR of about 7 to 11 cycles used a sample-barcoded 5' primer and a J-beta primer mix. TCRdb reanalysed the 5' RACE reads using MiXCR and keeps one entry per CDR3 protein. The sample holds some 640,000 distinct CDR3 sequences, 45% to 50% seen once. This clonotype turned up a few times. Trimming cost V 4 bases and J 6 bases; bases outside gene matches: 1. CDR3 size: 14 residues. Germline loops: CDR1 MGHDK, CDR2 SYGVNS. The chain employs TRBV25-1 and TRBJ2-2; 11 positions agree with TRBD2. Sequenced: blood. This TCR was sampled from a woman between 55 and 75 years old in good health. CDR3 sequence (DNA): TGTGCCAGCAGTGTTAGCGGGAGGGCCGGGGAGCTGTTTTTT. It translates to CASSVSGRAGELFF.